This entry is about one T cell receptor beta chain. Its target is unknown. Generation of cDNA took place in eight separate reactions per sample. Reanalyzing the 5' RACE reads, TCRdb keeps one entry per CDR3 protein, without DNA. The sample totals approximately 380,000 distinct CDR3 sequences. The sample comes from a study of monozygotic twins with inflammatory bowel disease. Study-wide results and limits: Subtypes among T cells remained indistinguishable. Twins with IBD had fewer clonotypes in common with others than healthy twins, particularly during disease activity.

Sequencing input: blood. The TCR was taken from a human donor with ulcerative colitis or Crohn's disease, or a healthy co-twin of an affected twin (not recorded which).

CDR3 region: CSAGPSPLTQFF. V and J are TRBV29-1 and TRBJ2-1; TCRdb's D call, TRBD1, is unchecked because there is no DNA. This CDR3 is 12 amino acids long. The V gene's germline CDR1 is SQVTM and CDR2 ANQGSEA.